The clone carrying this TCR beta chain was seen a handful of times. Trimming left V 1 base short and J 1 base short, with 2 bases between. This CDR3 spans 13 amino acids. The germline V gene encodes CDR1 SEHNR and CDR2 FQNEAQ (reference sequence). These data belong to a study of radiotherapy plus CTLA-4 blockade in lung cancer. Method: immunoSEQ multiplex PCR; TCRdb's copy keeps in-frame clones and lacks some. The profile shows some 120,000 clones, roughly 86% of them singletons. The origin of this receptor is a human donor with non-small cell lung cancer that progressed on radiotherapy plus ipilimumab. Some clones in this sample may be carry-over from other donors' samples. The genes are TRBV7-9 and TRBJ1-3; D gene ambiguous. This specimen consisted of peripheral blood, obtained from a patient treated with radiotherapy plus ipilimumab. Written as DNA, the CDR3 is TGTGCCAGCAGCTTAGAGTCTGGAAACACCATATATTTT. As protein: CASSLESGNTIYF. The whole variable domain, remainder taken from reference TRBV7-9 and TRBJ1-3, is DTGVSQNPRHKITKRGQNVTFRCDPISEHNRLYWYRQTLGQGPEFLTYFQNEAQLEKSRLLSDRFSAERPKGSFSTLEIQRTEQGDSAMYLCASSLESGNTIYFGEGSWLTVV.